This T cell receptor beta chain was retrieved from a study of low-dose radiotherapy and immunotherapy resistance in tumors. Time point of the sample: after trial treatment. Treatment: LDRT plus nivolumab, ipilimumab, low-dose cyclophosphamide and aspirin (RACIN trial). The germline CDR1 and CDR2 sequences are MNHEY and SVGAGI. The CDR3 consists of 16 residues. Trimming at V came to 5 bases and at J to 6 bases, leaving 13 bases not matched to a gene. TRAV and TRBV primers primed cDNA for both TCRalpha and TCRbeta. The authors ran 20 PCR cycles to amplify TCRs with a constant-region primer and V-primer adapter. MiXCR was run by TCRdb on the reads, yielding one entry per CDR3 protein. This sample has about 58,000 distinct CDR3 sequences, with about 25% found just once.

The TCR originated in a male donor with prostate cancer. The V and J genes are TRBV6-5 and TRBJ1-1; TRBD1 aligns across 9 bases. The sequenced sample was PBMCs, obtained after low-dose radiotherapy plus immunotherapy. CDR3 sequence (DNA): TGTGCCAGCAGTCTTAGAACCGGGACAGGGAAGGCTGAAGCTTTCTTT. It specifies CASSLRTGTGKAEAFF.